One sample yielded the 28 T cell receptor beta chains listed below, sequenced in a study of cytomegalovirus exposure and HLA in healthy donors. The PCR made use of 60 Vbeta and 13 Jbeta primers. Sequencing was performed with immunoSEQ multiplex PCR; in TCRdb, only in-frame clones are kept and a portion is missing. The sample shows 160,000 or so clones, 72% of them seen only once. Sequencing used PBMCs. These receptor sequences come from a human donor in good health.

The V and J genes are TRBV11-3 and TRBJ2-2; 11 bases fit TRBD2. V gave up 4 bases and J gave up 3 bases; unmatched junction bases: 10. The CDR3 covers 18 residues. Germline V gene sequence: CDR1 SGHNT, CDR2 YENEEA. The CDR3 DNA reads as TGTGCCAGCAGCTCCCCTAAGGCGACTAGCGGGGACACCGGGGAGCTGTTTTTT. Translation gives CASSSPKATSGDTGELFF.

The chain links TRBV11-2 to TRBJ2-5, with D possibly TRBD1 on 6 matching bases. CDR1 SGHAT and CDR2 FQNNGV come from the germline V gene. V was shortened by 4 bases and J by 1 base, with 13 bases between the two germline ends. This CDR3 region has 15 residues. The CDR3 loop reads CASSYPPRGQETQYF. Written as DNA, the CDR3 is TGTGCCAGCAGCTACCCGCCCAGGGGCCAAGAGACCCAGTACTTC.

CDR3 bases: TGTGCCAGCAGCTTAGTTTTAGGACAGGGGGACGGAGGAGGCTACACCTTC. Its protein product is CASSLVLGQGDGGGYTF. The chain employs TRBV7-9 and TRBJ1-2; 10 positions agree with TRBD1. Trimming removed 1 base from V and 8 bases from J; junction bases left unmatched: 13. The CDR3 is made up of 17 amino acids. Germline assignment: CDR1 SEHNR and CDR2 FQNEAQ (reference sequence).

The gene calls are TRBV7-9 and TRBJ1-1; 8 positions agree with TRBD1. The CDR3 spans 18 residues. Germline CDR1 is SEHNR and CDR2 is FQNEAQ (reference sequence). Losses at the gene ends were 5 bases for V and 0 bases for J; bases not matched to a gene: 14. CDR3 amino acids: CASSKPGAGGGMNTEAFF. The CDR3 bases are TGTGCCAGCAGCAAACCCGGGGCAGGGGGCGGAATGAACACTGAAGCTTTCTTT.

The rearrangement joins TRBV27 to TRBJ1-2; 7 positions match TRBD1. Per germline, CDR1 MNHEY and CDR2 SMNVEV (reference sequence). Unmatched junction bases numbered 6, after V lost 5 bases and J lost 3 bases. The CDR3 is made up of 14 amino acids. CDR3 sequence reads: CASSEGTAYYGYTF. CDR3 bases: TGTGCCAGCAGTGAAGGGACAGCCTACTATGGCTACACCTTC.

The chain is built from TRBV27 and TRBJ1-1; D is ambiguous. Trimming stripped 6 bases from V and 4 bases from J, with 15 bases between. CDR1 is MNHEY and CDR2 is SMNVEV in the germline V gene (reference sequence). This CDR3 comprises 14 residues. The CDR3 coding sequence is TGTGCCAGCAGGCTACGGGGTTTGGCCACTGAAGCTTTCTTT. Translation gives CASRLRGLATEAFF.

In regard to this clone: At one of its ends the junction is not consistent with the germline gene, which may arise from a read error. CDR3 loop: CSSSRTDQGGEQYF. The CDR3 nucleotides are TGTTCCAGCAGCCGAACTGACCAAGGGGGCGAGCAGTACTTC. This chain uses TRBV7-9 with TRBJ2-7; D may be TRBD1 (6 bases). The germline V gene encodes CDR1 SEHNR and CDR2 FQNEAQ (reference sequence). The CDR3 contains 14 residues.

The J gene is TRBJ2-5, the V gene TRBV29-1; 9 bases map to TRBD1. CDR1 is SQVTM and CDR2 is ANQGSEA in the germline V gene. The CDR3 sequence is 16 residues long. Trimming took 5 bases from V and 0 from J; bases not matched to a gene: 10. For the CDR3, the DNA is TGCAGCGTTCCTATTTGGGACAGGGTTTACCAAGAGACCCAGTACTTC. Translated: CSVPIWDRVYQETQYF. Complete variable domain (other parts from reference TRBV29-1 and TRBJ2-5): SAVISQKPSRDICQRGTSLTIQCQVDSQVTMMFWYRQQPGQSLTLIATANQGSEATYESGFVIDKFPISRPNLTFSTLTVSNMSPEDSSIYLCSVPIWDRVYQETQYFGPGTRLLVL.

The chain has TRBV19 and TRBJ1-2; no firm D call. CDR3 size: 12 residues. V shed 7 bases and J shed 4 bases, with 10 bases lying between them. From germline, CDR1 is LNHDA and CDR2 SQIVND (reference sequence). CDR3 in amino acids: CASIAPAYGYTF. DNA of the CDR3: TGTGCCAGTATAGCGCCAGCCTATGGCTACACCTTC. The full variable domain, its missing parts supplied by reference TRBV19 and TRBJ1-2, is DGGITQSPKYLFRKEGQNVTLSCEQNLNHDAMYWYRQDPGQGLRLIYYSQIVNDFQKGDIAEGYSVSREKKESFPLTVTSAQKNPTAFYLCASIAPAYGYTFGSGTRLTVV.

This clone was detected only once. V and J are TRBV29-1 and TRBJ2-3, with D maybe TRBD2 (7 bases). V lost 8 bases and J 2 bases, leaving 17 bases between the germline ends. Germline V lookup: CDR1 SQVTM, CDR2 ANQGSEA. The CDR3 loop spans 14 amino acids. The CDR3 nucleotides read TGCAGCCTAACCTCCGGGGGGCTCACAGATACGCAGTATTTT. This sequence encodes CSLTSGGLTDTQYF.

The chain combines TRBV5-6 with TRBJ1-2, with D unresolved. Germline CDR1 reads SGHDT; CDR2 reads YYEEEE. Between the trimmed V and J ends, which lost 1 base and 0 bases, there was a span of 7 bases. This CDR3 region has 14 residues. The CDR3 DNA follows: TGTGCCAGCAGCTTGCGGAGAGCTAACTATGGCTACACCTTC. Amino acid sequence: CASSLRRANYGYTF.

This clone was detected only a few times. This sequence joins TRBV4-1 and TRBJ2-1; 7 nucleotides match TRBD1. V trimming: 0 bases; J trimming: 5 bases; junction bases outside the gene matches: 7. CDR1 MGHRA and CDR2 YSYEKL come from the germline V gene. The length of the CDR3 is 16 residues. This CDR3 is CASSQDLWDRNNEQFF. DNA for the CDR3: TGCGCCAGCAGCCAAGATCTATGGGACAGAAACAATGAGCAGTTCTTC.

The CDR3 DNA is TGTGCCAGCAGCAAATCATCCGGGACAGGGGATAGTGAGCAGTTCTTC. Protein sequence: CASSKSSGTGDSEQFF. The chain couples TRBV21-1 to TRBJ2-1; TRBD1 reflects the table's D call only, with no check against the DNA. TRBV21-1 is assigned pseudogene status. The length of the CDR3 is 16 residues.

CDR3 in amino acids: CASSSLSYEQYF. The DNA for the CDR3 is TGTGCCAGCAGTAGCCTTTCCTACGAGCAGTACTTC. V and J are TRBV27 and TRBJ2-7, with D uncertain. From germline, CDR1 is MNHEY and CDR2 SMNVEV (reference sequence). The CDR3 runs 12 residues. With 5 bases removed from V and 1 base from J, the gap between germline ends came to 6 bases.

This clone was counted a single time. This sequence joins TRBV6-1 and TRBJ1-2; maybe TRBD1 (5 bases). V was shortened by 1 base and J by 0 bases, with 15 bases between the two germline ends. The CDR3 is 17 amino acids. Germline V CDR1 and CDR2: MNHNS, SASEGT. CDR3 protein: CASSEGGYQYPNYGYTF. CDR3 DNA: TGTGCCAGCAGTGAAGGGGGCTATCAGTACCCTAACTATGGCTACACCTTC.

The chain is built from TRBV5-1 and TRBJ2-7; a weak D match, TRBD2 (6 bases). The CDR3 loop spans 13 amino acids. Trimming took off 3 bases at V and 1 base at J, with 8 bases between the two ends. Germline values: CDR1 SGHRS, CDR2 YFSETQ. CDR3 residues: CASSYGGSYEQYF. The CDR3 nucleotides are TGCGCCAGCAGCTACGGGGGTTCCTACGAGCAGTACTTC. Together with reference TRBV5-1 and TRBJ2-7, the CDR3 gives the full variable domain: KAGVTQTPRYLIKTRGQQVTLSCSPISGHRSVSWYQQTPGQGLQFLFEYFSETQRNKGNFPGRFSGRQFSNSRSEMNVSTLELGDSALYLCASSYGGSYEQYFGPGTRLTVT.

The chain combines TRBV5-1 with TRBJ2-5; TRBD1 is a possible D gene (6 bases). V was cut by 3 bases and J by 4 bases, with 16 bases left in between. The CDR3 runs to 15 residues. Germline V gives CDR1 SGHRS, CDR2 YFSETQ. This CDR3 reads CASSYQGPGGETQYF. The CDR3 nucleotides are TGCGCCAGCAGCTATCAGGGGCCGGGCGGAGAGACCCAGTACTTC.

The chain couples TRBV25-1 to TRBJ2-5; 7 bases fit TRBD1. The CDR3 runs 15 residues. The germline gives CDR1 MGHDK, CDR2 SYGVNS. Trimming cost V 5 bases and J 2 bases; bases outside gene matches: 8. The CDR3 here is CASSPPGQDQETQYF. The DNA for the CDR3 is TGTGCCAGCAGTCCCCCTGGACAGGATCAAGAGACCCAGTACTTC.

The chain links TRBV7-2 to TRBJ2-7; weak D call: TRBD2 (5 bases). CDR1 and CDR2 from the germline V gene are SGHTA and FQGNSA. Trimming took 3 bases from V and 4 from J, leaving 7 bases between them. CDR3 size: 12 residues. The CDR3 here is CASSLGEYEQYF. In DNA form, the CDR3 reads TGTGCCAGCAGCTTGGGAGAGTACGAGCAGTACTTC.

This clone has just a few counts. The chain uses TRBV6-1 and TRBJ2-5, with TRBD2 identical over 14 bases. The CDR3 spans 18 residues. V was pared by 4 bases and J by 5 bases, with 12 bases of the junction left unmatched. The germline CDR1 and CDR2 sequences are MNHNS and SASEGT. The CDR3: CASSGLAGGRAPIETQYF. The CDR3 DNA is TGTGCCAGCAGTGGACTAGCGGGGGGGAGGGCGCCAATCGAGACCCAGTACTTC.

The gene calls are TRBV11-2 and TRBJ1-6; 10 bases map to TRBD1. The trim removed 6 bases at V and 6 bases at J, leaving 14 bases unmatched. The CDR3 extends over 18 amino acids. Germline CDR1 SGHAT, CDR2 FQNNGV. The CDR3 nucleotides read TGTGCCAGCAGTTATAGCCGGGACAGGGGCCCCCTTAATTCACCCCTCCACTTT. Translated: CASSYSRDRGPLNSPLHF. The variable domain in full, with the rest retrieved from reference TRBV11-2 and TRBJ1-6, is EAGVAQSPRYKIIEKRQSVAFWCNPISGHATLYWYQQILGQGPKLLIQFQNNGVVDDSQLPKDRFSAERLKGVDSTLKIQPAKLEDSAVYLCASSYSRDRGPLNSPLHFGNGTRLTVT.

The CDR3 reads CASSQGVSGGYTDTQYF. In nucleotides, the CDR3 is TGCGCCAGCAGCCAAGGGGTTAGCGGGGGCTACACAGATACGCAGTATTTT. The gene calls are TRBV4-1 and TRBJ2-3, with 9 bases identical to TRBD2. The CDR3 is 17 residues long. Germline CDR1 reads MGHRA; CDR2 reads YSYEKL. V lost 1 base to trimming and J lost 2 bases; unmatched junction nucleotides: 7.

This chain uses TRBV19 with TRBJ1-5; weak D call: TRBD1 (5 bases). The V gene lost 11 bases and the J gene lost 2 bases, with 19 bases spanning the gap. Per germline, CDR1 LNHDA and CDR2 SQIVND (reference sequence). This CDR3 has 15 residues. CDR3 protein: CASHGRGVGNQPQHF. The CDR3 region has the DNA TGTGCCTCCCACGGGAGGGGCGTGGGCAATCAGCCCCAGCATTTT.

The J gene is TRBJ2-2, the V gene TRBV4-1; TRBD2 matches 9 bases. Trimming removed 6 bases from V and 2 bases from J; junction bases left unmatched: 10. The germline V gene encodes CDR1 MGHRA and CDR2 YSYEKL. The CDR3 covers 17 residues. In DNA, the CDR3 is TGCGCCAGCAGTCCAAGTCTAGCGGGGAGTAACACCGGGGAGCTGTTTTTT. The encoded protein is CASSPSLAGSNTGELFF.

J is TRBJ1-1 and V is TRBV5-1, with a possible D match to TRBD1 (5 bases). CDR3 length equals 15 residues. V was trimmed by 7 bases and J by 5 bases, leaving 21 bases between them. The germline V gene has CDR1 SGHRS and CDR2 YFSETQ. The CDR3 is CASEQTAGGGTEAFF. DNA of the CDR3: TGCGCCAGCGAGCAAACGGCGGGGGGAGGAACTGAAGCTTTCTTT.

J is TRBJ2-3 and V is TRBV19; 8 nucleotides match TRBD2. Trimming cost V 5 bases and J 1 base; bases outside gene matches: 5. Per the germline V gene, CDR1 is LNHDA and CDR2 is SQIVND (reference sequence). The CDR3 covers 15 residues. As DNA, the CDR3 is TGTGCCAGTAGTGGGCGGCGGGGGGGCACAGATACGCAGTATTTT. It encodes CASSGRRGGTDTQYF.

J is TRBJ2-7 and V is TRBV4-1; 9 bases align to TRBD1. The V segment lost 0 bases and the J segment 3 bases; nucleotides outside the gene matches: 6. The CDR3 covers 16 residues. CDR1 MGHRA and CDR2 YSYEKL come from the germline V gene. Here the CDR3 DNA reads TGCGCCAGCAGCCAAGATCCAGGGACAGGGCGCTACGAGCAGTACTTC. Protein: CASSQDPGTGRYEQYF.

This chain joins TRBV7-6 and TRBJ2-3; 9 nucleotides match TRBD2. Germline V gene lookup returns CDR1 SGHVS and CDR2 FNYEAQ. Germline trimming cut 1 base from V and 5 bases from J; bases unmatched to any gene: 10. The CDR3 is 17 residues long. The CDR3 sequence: CASSLGGGGAWEDTQYF. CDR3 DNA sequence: TGTGCCAGCAGCTTAGGGGGCGGGGGGGCGTGGGAAGATACGCAGTATTTT.